This T cell receptor beta chain was found in a study of cytomegalovirus exposure and HLA in healthy donors. Primers included in the PCR were 60 Vbeta and 13 Jbeta primers. In the source study's methods: In a later analysis, 79 million or so unique TCR beta chains included roughly 11 million shared by two or more donors. Sequenced by immunoSEQ multiplex PCR; TCRdb stores in-frame clones only, minus some. V and J calls and clone size are copied from that table; D and trimming were computed from the DNA. The sample has 90,000 to 150,000 clones, roughly 71% seen once. Healthy bone marrow donors made up the donor group. The origin of this receptor is a woman aged 40 to 50 in good health and CMV-seropositive. Sequenced material: PBMCs.

CDR3 amino acids: CASSLGGEDSPLHF. The CDR3 DNA is TGTGCCAGCAGCTTGGGAGGGGAGGATTCACCCCTCCACTTT. This chain joins TRBV5-6 and TRBJ1-6, with D possibly being TRBD1 (5 bases). The CDR3 is 14 residues long. Deletions cut 0 bases from V and 8 bases from J, with 9 bases between. Per germline, CDR1 SGHDT and CDR2 YYEEEE.